This T cell receptor beta chain was sequenced during a study of blood T cell repertoires in COVID-19. Study-level information: Italy, Spain and the United States were the sources of the convalescent and acute COVID-19 samples. PBMCs, B-cell-depleted T cells, or T cells provided the cDNA or gDNA that made up the material.

Between the trimmed V and J ends, which lost 8 bases and 0 bases, there was a span of 11 bases. From germline, CDR1 is SNHLY and CDR2 FYNNEI. This CDR3 spans 13 amino acids. Original methodology: Using reference gene primer amplification, nucleated cell counts were estimated. The assay was immunoSEQ multiplex PCR, and TCRdb's table has in-frame clones only and misses some. V and J calls and clone size are as listed in that table; D and trimming were resolved from the DNA. The sample holds about 56,000 clones, approximately 81% seen once. Sequenced sample: peripheral blood. The V gene is TRBV2, the J gene TRBJ2-7; possible D gene TRBD2, 6 bases. The TCR comes from a woman over 75 with acute or convalescent COVID-19. The CDR3 region has the DNA TGTGCCAGCGGTAATAGCGGCTCCTACGAGCAGTACTTC. This translates into CASGNSGSYEQYF.